The source of this T cell receptor (beta chain) is a study of radiotherapy plus CTLA-4 blockade in lung cancer. Study-wide background: Objective responses arose in around a sixth of patients, and 31% experienced disease control. Whole-study findings and limits: Expansion of tumor-derived TCR clones was observed in blood after radiotherapy plus ipilimumab. Alongside interferon-beta, early blood T cell clone dynamics were reportedly the best predictor of response.

Ipilimumab-mediated CTLA-4 blockade plus focal radiation was given to patients having chemo-refractory metastatic non-small-cell lung cancer. Profiling relied on immunoSEQ multiplex PCR, and the TCRdb table lists in-frame clones only, not all of them. Here the sample spans tens of thousands of clones, 70% to 85% being singletons. Notes on this clone: Its antigen remains unknown.

The V gene lost 0 bases and the J gene lost 3 bases, with 5 bases spanning the gap. CDR1 is LNHNV and CDR2 is YYDKDF in the germline V gene (reference sequence). The CDR3 has 14 amino acids. Sequencing was performed on peripheral blood, taken from a patient treated with radiotherapy plus ipilimumab. This clonotype was obtained from a human donor with non-small cell lung cancer who had stable disease on radiotherapy plus ipilimumab. V gene TRBV15 combines with J gene TRBJ2-2; D is unresolved. CDR3 protein: CATSRDAYTGELFF. CDR3 DNA: TGTGCCACCAGCAGAGATGCGTACACCGGGGAGCTGTTTTTT.